The sequence of this T cell receptor beta chain was determined in a study of T-cell reconstitution after alpha-beta-depleted transplantation in children. Researchers prepared the TCRbeta library using unique molecular identifiers, the study reports. Via MiXCR, TCRdb re-called the PCR reads, giving one row per CDR3 protein. Of about 410,000 distinct CDR3 sequences in the sample, roughly 20% are singletons; the top ten hold 3.8%. This CDR3 is 16 amino acids long. Germline values: CDR1 MGHRA, CDR2 YSYEKL. J was trimmed by 4 bases and V by 1 base; bases with no gene match: 5. V and J are TRBV4-1 and TRBJ2-1, with TRBD1 matching over 9 bases. The receptor was isolated from a human donor who donated a stem cell graft to a child with acute myeloid leukemia. The sequencing used PBMCs from the stem cell graft donor, collected from the stem cell graft. The CDR3 region has the DNA TGCGCCAGCAGCCAAGGACAGGGGGTACCTTACAATGAGCAGTTCTTC. Protein sequence: CASSQGQGVPYNEQFF.